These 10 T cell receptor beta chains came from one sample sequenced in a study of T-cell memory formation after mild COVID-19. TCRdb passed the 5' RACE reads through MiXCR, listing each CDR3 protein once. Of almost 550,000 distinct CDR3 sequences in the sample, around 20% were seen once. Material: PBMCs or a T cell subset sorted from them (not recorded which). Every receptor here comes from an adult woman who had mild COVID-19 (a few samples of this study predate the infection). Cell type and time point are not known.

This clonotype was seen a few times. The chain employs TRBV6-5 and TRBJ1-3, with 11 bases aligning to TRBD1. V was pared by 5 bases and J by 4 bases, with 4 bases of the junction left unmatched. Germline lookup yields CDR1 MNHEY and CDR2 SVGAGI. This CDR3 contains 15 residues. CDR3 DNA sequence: TGTGCCAGCAGTACTGGGACAGGGGGGGGAAACACCATATATTTT. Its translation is CASSTGTGGGNTIYF.

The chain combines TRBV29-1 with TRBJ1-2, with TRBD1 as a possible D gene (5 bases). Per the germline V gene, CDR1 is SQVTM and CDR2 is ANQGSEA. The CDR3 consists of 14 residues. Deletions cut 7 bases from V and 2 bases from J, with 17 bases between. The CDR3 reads CSALTVGGNYGYTF. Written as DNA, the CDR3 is TGCAGCGCCCTAACCGTGGGGGGAAACTATGGCTACACCTTC.

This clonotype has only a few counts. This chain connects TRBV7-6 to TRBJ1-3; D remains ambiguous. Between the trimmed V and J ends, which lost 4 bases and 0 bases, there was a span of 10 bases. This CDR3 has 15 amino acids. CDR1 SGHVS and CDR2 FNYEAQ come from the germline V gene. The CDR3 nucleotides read TGTGCCAGCAGCTCTAGGCGGAGCTCTGGAAACACCATATATTTT. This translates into CASSSRRSSGNTIYF.

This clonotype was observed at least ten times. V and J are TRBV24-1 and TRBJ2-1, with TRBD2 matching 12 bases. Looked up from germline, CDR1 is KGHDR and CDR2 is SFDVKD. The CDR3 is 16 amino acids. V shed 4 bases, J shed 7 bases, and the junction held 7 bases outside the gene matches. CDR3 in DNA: TGTGCCACCAGTGAGTCGACTAGCGGGAGTTTGAATGAGCAGTTCTTC. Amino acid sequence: CATSESTSGSLNEQFF.

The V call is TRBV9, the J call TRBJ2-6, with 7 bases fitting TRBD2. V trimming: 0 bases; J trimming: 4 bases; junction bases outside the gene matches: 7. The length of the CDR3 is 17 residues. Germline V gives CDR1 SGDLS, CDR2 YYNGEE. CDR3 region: CASSVGVGRDGANVLTF. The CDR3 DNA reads TGTGCCAGCAGCGTAGGAGTAGGGAGGGACGGGGCCAACGTCCTGACTTTC.

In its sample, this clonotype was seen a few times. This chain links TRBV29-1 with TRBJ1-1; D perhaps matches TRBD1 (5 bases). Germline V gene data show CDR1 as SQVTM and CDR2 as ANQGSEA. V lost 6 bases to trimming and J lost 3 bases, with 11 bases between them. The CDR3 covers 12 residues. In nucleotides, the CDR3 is TGCAGCGTCGCGGGCAGGGACACTGAAGCTTTCTTT. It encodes CSVAGRDTEAFF.

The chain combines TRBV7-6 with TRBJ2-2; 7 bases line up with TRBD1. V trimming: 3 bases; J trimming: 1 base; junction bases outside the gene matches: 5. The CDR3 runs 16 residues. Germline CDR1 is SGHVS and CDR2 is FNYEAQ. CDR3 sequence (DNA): TGTGCCAGCAGCTTGACAGGGAGATGGAACACCGGGGAGCTGTTTTTT. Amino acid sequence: CASSLTGRWNTGELFF.

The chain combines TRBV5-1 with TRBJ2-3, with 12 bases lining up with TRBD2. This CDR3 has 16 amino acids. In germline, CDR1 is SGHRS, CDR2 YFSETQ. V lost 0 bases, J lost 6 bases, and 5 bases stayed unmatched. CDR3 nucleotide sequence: TGCGCCAGCAGCTTGGGTCCTAGCGGGGGGGCTGATACGCAGTATTTT. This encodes CASSLGPSGGADTQYF. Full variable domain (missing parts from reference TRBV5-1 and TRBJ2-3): KAGVTQTPRYLIKTRGQQVTLSCSPISGHRSVSWYQQTPGQGLQFLFEYFSETQRNKGNFPGRFSGRQFSNSRSEMNVSTLELGDSALYLCASSLGPSGGADTQYFGPGTRLTVL.

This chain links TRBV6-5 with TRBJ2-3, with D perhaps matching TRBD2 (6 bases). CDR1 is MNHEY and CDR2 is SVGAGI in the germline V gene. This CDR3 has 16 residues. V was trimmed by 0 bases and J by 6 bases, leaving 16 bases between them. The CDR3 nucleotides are TGTGCCAGCAGTTACTCAGTGGGGGGAGTGCCGGATACGCAGTATTTT. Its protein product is CASSYSVGGVPDTQYF.

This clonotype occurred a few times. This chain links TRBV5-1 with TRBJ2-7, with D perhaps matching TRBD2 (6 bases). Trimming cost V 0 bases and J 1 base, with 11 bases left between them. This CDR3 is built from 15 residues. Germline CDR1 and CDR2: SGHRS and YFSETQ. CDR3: CASSLAPGTSYEQYF. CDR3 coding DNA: TGCGCCAGCAGCTTGGCCCCAGGGACTTCCTACGAGCAGTACTTC. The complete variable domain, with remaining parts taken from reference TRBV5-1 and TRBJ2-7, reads KAGVTQTPRYLIKTRGQQVTLSCSPISGHRSVSWYQQTPGQGLQFLFEYFSETQRNKGNFPGRFSGRQFSNSRSEMNVSTLELGDSALYLCASSLAPGTSYEQYFGPGTRLTVT.